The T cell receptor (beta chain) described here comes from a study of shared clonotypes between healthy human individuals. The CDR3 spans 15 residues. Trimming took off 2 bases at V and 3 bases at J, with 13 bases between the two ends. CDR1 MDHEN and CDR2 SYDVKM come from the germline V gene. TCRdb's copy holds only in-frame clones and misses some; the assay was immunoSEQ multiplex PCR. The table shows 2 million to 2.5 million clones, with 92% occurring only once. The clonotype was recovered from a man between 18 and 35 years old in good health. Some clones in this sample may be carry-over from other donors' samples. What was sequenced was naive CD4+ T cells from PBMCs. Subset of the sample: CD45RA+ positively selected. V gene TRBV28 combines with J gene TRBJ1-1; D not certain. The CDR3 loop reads CASSLGGSVYTEAFF. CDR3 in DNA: TGTGCCAGCAGTTTAGGAGGGAGCGTTTACACTGAAGCTTTCTTT.